These T cell receptor beta chains were read from a single sample in a study of blood T cell repertoires in COVID-19. Clones were sequenced by immunoSEQ multiplex PCR, and TCRdb holds only the in-frame ones, with some missing. Of 100,000 to 120,000 clones listed, 88% are singletons. Sequencing was done on a sample of peripheral blood. Source of these receptors: a woman between 50 and 59 years old with acute or convalescent COVID-19. CDR3s include the opening cysteine and the closing phenylalanine or tryptophan. The D gene is left open where the match is weak. Part of the rows lack a size; the others show once, few, many or a class for expanded clones.

D gene,clone size,V gene,J gene,CDR3 DNA,CDR3 protein
NA,NA,TRBV5-1,TRBJ2-1,TGCGCCAGCAGCGGGGGGACGAGTTACAATGAGCAGTTCTTC,CASSGGTSYNEQFF
NA,NA,TRBV20-1,TRBJ2-3,TGCAGTGCTAGTTGGCTAGTCGCGGGACTTGATACGCAGTATTTT,CSASWLVAGLDTQYF
TRBD1,NA,TRBV6-5,TRBJ1-2,TGTGCCAGCAGCTGGGACAGGTGGGGGTCTATTGGCTACACCTTC,CASSWDRWGSIGYTF
NA,NA,TRBV30,TRBJ1-5,TGTGCCTGGAGTGGCCCAGGGGCGGGTCAGCCCCAGCATTTT,CAWSGPGAGQPQHF
TRBD1,NA,TRBV6-4,TRBJ1-2,TGTGCCAGCAGTGACCCAGGGGGCTATGGCTACACCTTC,CASSDPGGYGYTF
NA,NA,TRBV20-1,TRBJ1-2,TGCAGTGCTAGTTCCGCTCGGGGACTCGTCTCAGGCTACACCTTC,CSASSARGLVSGYTF
NA,few,TRBV5-1,TRBJ1-1,TGCGCCAGCAGCTTAGCTGGGCCTAACACTGAAGCTTTCTTT,CASSLAGPNTEAFF
NA,NA,TRBV6-5,TRBJ2-1,TGTGCCAGCAATCCTAGCTCCTACAATGAGCAGTTCTTC,CASNPSSYNEQFF
NA,NA,TRBV11-3,TRBJ2-5,TGTGCCAGCAGCTTAGACAGAGAGACCCAGTACTTC,CASSLDRETQYF
NA,NA,TRBV7-2,TRBJ2-7,TGTGCCAGCAGCGCCCCCCGGAGGGGGCACTACGAGCAGTACTTC,CASSAPRRGHYEQYF
NA,NA,TRBV3-1/TRBV3-2,TRBJ2-1,TGTGCCAGCAGCCAAGATCCCCACGGTGCCAATGAGCAGTTCTTC,CASSQDPHGANEQFF
NA,NA,TRBV6-2/TRBV6-3,TRBJ1-1,TGTGCCAGCAGTTTTAACGGCCGGGACACTGAAGCTTTCTTT,CASSFNGRDTEAFF
NA,NA,TRBV15,TRBJ1-1,TGTGCCACCAGCAGAGAGGTTGGGAGGGGCACTGAAGCTTTCTTT,CATSREVGRGTEAFF
TRBD1,NA,TRBV19,TRBJ2-3,TGTGCCAGTAGTATGGGTTCGGACAGGGCGGGGGATACGCAGTATTTT,CASSMGSDRAGDTQYF
NA,few,TRBV11-2,TRBJ2-7,TGTGCCAGCAGCTTAGTACAGGGTTCTCTTCTCTACGAGCAGTACTTC,CASSLVQGSLLYEQYF
NA,once,TRBV4-1,TRBJ2-7,TGCGCCAGCAGCCAAGAATGGGGGACATCGGTTTACTTC,CASSQEWGTSVYF
NA,NA,TRBV5-1,TRBJ1-1,TGCGCCAGCAGCTTGGTAGGTGGGGGGGCGAACACTGAAGCTTTCTTT,CASSLVGGGANTEAFF
TRBD1,NA,TRBV18,TRBJ2-1,TGTGCCAGCTCACCAGTTACCCCTAGGACAGGGTTTAACAATGAGCAGTTCTTC,CASSPVTPRTGFNNEQFF
TRBD1,NA,TRBV29-1,TRBJ2-7,TGCAGCGTTCTTTCGGGACAGGGGGCTGAGCAGTACTTC,CSVLSGQGAEQYF
TRBD2,NA,TRBV5-1,TRBJ2-3,TGCGCCCGATCGCGGACTAGCGGGTCCTCCACAGATACGCAGTATTTT,CARSRTSGSSTDTQYF
NA,NA,TRBV21-1,TRBJ2-7,TGTGCCAGCAGCAAAGTACTTGGGACAGCCTTTTTCTACGAGCAGTACTTC,CASSKVLGTAFFYEQYF
TRBD1,NA,TRBV7-9,TRBJ2-1,TGTGCCAGCAGCACCGACAGGGGGCGAAGTGCGGGGGATGAGCAGTTCTTC,CASSTDRGRSAGDEQFF
TRBD2,NA,TRBV11-2,TRBJ2-1,TGTGCCAGCAGCTCCTGGGGCGGGAGTGCCTACAATGAGCAGTTCTTC,CASSSWGGSAYNEQFF
TRBD1,NA,TRBV14,TRBJ1-2,TGTGCCAGCAGCCGGACAGGGGAAAACTATGGCTACACCTTC,CASSRTGENYGYTF
NA,medium-sized,TRBV18,TRBJ1-5,TGTGCCAGCTCGGCGGCGGCGGATCCCACTTATAGCAATCAGCCCCAGCATTTT,CASSAAADPTYSNQPQHF
TRBD2,NA,TRBV5-1,TRBJ2-7,TGCGCCAGCAGCTATCTAGCGGGATCCTACGAGCAGTACTTC,CASSYLAGSYEQYF
TRBD2,NA,TRBV7-9,TRBJ2-3,TGTGCCAGCCCCTCAACGGGGGGGCTAGCGGGAGAGGAGGCAGATACGCAGTATTTT,CASPSTGGLAGEEADTQYF
TRBD1,NA,TRBV12-3/TRBV12-4,TRBJ2-7,TGTGCCAGCAGTCGACAGGGCTACGAGCAGTACTTC,CASSRQGYEQYF
NA,NA,TRBV27,TRBJ2-2,TGTGCCAGCAGCCCGAGGAACACCGGGGAGCTGTTTTTT,CASSPRNTGELFF
TRBD1,NA,TRBV5-1,TRBJ2-7,TGCGCCAGCAGCATACAGGGGGGAGTCTACGAGCAGTACTTC,CASSIQGGVYEQYF
NA,NA,TRBV30,TRBJ2-7,TGTGCCTGGGGAGGGGCACGGTACGAGCAGTACTTC,CAWGGARYEQYF
NA,NA,TRBV5-1,TRBJ2-1,TGCGCCAGCAGCACCCAGGGCCCTCCGAACAATGAGCAGTTCTTC,CASSTQGPPNNEQFF
NA,NA,TRBV25-1,TRBJ1-6,TGTGCCAGCAGTGAATTTTATGAGAATTCACCCCTCCACTTT,CASSEFYENSPLHF
NA,NA,TRBV18,TRBJ1-2,TGTGCCAGCTCACCGGCAGGGGAATATGGCTACACCTTC,CASSPAGEYGYTF
NA,NA,TRBV19,TRBJ2-7,TGTGCCAGTAGTATGGGGACAAGTTTGTCCTACGAGCAGTACTTC,CASSMGTSLSYEQYF
TRBD1,NA,TRBV19,TRBJ2-7,TGTGCCAGTAGAGACCGACAGGGGGCCGGCGAGCAGTACTTC,CASRDRQGAGEQYF
TRBD1,NA,TRBV5-8,TRBJ2-1,TGTGCCAGCAGCGGGGGACAGGGGGTCAATGAGCAGTTCTTC,CASSGGQGVNEQFF
NA,NA,TRBV2,TRBJ1-1,TGTGCCAGCAGTGAAGCGGGCTGGAACACTGAAGCTTTCTTT,CASSEAGWNTEAFF
NA,NA,TRBV18,TRBJ1-3,TGTGCCAGCTCACTCGAAACGGGTGACACCATATATTTT,CASSLETGDTIYF
TRBD1,NA,TRBV5-6,TRBJ1-1,TGTGCCAGCAGCCATAGACGGACAGGGCTGGGCACTGAAGCTTTCTTT,CASSHRRTGLGTEAFF
TRBD2,NA,TRBV4-2,TRBJ2-1,TGTGCCAGCAGCTTCAGACTAGCGGGAGGACGGGATGAGCAGTTCTTC,CASSFRLAGGRDEQFF
TRBD2,once,TRBV19,TRBJ2-2,TGTGCCAGTAGTATAGGGTTAGCGGGAGGGCCCGACACCGGGGAGCTGTTTTTT,CASSIGLAGGPDTGELFF
NA,NA,TRBV10-1,TRBJ1-2,TGCGCCAGCCTGGCGGAAGAGAATGGCTACACCTTC,CASLAEENGYTF
NA,NA,TRBV7-6,TRBJ2-1,TGTGCCAGCAGCTCAGTCTTAGGGGCGTACAATGAGCAGTTCTTC,CASSSVLGAYNEQFF
TRBD1,NA,TRBV19,TRBJ1-4,TGTGCCAGTAGACCAGGGACAGAGAATGAAAAACTGTTTTTT,CASRPGTENEKLFF
NA,NA,TRBV25-1,TRBJ2-5,TGTGCCAGCAGTACCCAACAGGGGCGGGGAGAGACCCAGTACTTC,CASSTQQGRGETQYF
TRBD2,NA,TRBV7-2,TRBJ2-1,TGTGCCAGCAGCCTACTTGCGACTAGCGGGTTAGGTAATGAGCAGTTCTTC,CASSLLATSGLGNEQFF
NA,NA,TRBV6-5,TRBJ2-7,TGTGCCAGCAGTATCCACAACTCCTACGAGCAGTACTTC,CASSIHNSYEQYF
NA,NA,TRBV6-5,TRBJ2-1,TGTGCCAGCAGTTACAGAGGGCAGGAGAATGAGCAGTTCTTC,CASSYRGQENEQFF
TRBD2,NA,TRBV18,TRBJ2-7,TGTGCCAGCTCTCGGACTAGCGGGAGTGGTGGAGATTCCCACGAGCAGTACTTC,CASSRTSGSGGDSHEQYF
NA,NA,TRBV5-5,TRBJ1-3,TGTGCCAGCAGCTCTACAGGGCCCTCTGGAAACACCATATATTTT,CASSSTGPSGNTIYF
TRBD2,NA,TRBV9,TRBJ2-7,TGTGCCAGCAGCGCTAGCGGGGTGGGGTACGAGCAGTACTTC,CASSASGVGYEQYF
NA,NA,TRBV24-1,TRBJ2-3,TGTGCCACCAGTGATTGGGGCACGGGAGATACGCAGTATTTT,CATSDWGTGDTQYF
NA,once,TRBV3-1/TRBV3-2,TRBJ2-7,TGTGCCACCGCGCCACAGGGATTCTACGAGCAGTACTTC,CATAPQGFYEQYF
NA,NA,TRBV6-5,TRBJ2-7,TGTGCCAGCAGTTACGACTTGGCGGAGGTGGGCGAGCAGTACTTC,CASSYDLAEVGEQYF
TRBD1,NA,TRBV10-1,TRBJ1-2,TGCGCCAGCAGTGACAGGGACAGGGGAGGAGGCTACACCTTC,CASSDRDRGGGYTF